This T cell receptor beta chain was sequenced for a study of response to subunit inactivated influenza vaccine. The study's findings and limits: New T cells are recruited in small numbers by each seasonal influenza vaccination, according to the authors' suggestion.

As for this clonotype: Antigen: not known.

V trimming: 4 bases; J trimming: 6 bases; junction bases outside the gene matches: 7. Germline V gene lookup returns CDR1 KGHSH and CDR2 LQKENI. CDR3 size: 15 residues. In TCRdb, the RT-PCR reads were re-called with MiXCR into one record per CDR3 protein. In the table there are 530,000 or so distinct CDR3 sequences, around 13% of which are singletons. The TCR was taken from a man in his fifties or sixties who received an inactivated influenza vaccine. This rearrangement joins TRBV18 to TRBJ2-1; 9 bases are a match to TRBD1. Material: PBMCs from blood, obtained less than 13 days after vaccination. The CDR3 region is CASSRTGGTGNEQFF. The CDR3, as DNA: TGTGCCAGCTCACGTACAGGGGGCACCGGCAATGAGCAGTTCTTC. The full variable domain, its missing parts supplied by reference TRBV18 and TRBJ2-1, is NAGVMQNPRHLVRRRGQEARLRCSPMKGHSHVYWYRQLPEEGLKFMVYLQKENIIDESGMPKERFSAEFPKEGPSILRIQQVVRGDSAAYFCASSRTGGTGNEQFFGPGTRLTVL.